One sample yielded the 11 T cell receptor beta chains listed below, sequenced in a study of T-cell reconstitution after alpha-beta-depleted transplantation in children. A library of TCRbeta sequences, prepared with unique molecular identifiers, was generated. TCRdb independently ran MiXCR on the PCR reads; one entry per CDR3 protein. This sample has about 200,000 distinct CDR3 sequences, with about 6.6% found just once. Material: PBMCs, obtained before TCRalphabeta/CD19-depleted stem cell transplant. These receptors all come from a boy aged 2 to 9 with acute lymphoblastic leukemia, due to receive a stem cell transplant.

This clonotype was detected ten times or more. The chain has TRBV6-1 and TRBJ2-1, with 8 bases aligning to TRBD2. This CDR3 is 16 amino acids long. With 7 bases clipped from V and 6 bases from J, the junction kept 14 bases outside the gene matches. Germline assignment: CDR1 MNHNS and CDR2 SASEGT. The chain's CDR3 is CASTLWRGGPSNEQFF. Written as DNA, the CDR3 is TGTGCCAGCACCCTCTGGCGCGGGGGGCCTTCCAATGAGCAGTTCTTC.

This chain's CDR3 is CAGGRMDNEQFF. The CDR3 region has the DNA TGTGCAGGGGGCAGAATGGACAATGAGCAGTTCTTC. The rearrangement uses TRBV2 and TRBJ2-1; 7 bases agree with TRBD1. Germline V lookup: CDR1 SNHLY, CDR2 FYNNEI. This CDR3 has 12 residues. Variable domain in full (rest from reference TRBV2 and TRBJ2-1): EPEVTQTPSHQVTQMGQEVILRCVPISNHLYFYWYRQILGQKVEFLVSFYNNEISEKSEIFDDQFSVERPDGSNFTLKIRSTKLEDSAMYFCAGGRMDNEQFFGPGTRLTVL.

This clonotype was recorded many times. This CDR3 is CSALVKPYEQYF. In DNA, the CDR3 is TGCAGTGCTCTCGTAAAACCCTACGAGCAGTACTTC. This chain joins TRBV20-1 and TRBJ2-7; D gene ambiguous. The CDR3 loop spans 12 amino acids. V shed 5 bases and J shed 2 bases, with 10 bases lying between them. Germline-derived CDR1 and CDR2 are DFQATT and SNEGSKA (reference sequence).

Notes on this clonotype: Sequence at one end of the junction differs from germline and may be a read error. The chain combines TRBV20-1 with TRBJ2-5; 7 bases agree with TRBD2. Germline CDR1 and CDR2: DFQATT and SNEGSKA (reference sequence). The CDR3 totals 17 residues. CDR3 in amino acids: CCARDVLLALTEETQYF. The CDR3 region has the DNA TGCTGTGCTAGAGATGTGCTACTAGCGCTTACGGAAGAGACCCAGTACTTC.

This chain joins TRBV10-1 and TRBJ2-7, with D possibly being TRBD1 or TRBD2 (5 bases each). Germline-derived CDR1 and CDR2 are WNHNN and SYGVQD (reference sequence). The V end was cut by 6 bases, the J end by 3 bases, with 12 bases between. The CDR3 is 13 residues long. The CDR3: CASRAGTDYEQYF. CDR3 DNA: TGCGCCAGCAGAGCCGGGACCGACTACGAGCAGTACTTC.

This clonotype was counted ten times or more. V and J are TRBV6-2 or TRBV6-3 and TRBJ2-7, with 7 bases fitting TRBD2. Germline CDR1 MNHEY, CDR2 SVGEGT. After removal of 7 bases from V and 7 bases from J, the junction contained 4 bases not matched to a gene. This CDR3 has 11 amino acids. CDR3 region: CASTDGREQYF. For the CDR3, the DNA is TGTGCCAGCACCGACGGGAGGGAGCAGTACTTC.

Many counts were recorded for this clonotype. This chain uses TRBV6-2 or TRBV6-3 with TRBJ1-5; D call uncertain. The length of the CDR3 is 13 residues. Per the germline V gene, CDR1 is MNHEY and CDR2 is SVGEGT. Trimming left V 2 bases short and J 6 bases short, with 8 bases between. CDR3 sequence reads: CASSYNPPQPQHF. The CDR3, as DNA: TGTGCCAGCAGTTACAATCCTCCTCAGCCCCAGCATTTT.

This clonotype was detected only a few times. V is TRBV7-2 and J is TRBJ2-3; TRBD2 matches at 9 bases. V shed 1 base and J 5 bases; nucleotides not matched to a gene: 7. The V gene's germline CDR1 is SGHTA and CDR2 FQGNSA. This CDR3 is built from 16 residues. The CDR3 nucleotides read TGTGCCAGCAGCTTAGTGGCGGGGGGGCAAATAGATACGCAGTATTTT. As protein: CASSLVAGGQIDTQYF.

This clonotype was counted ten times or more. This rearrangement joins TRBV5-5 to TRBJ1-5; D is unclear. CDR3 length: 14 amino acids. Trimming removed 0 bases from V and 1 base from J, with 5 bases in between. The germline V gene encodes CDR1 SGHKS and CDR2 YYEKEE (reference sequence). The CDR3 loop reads CASSLAPSNQPQHF. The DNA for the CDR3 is TGTGCCAGCAGCTTGGCTCCGAGCAATCAGCCCCAGCATTTT.

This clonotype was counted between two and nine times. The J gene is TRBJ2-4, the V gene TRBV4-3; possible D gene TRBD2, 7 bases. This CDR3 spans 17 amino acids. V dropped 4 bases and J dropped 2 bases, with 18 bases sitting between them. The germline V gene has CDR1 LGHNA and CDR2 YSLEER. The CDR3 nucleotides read TGCGCCAGCAGCCCCACCGCGGGGGCCTACCCCAAAAACATTCAGTACTTC. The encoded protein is CASSPTAGAYPKNIQYF.

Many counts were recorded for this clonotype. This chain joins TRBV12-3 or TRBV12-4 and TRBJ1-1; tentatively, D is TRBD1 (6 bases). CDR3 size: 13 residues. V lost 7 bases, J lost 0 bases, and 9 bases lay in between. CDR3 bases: TGTGCCAGCATTAGGACAGTGAACACTGAAGCTTTCTTT. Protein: CASIRTVNTEAFF.